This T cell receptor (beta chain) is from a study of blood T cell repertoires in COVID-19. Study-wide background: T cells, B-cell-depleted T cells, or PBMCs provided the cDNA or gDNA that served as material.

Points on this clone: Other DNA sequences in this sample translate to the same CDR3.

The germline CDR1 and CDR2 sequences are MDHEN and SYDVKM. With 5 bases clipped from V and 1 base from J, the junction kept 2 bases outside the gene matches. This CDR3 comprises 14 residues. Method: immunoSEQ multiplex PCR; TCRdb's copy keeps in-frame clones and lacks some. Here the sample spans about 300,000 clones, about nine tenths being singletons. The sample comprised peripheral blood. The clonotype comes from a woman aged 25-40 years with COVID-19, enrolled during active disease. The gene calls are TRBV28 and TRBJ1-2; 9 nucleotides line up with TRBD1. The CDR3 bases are TGTGCCAGCAGTGGGACAGGGCGTAACTATGGCTACACCTTC. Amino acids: CASSGTGRNYGYTF.